A selection of T cell receptor beta chains follows, all from one sample in a study of blood T cells in healthy people across ages. TCRdb called the 5' RACE reads again in MiXCR, with one record for every CDR3 protein. The sample contains about a million distinct CDR3 sequences, around 49% of which appear only once. The sequenced sample consisted of blood. These receptors came from a man aged 30-40 years in good health. CDR3s include the opening cysteine and the closing phenylalanine or tryptophan.

>TRBJ1-4|15|TRBV9
CASSVGQHRREKLFF
>TRBJ2-7|12|TRBV5-1
CASRYPSREQYF
>TRBJ2-7|14|TRBV4-2
CASSRFSDVSEQYF
>TRBJ1-5|15|TRBV20-1
CSARSLTGEGQPQHF
>TRBJ2-3|17|TRBV6-1
CASSLTGGATTRDTQYF
>TRBJ2-7|13|TRBV12-3/TRBV12-4
CASRARDRVGQYF
>TRBJ2-4|18|TRBV6-5
CASSDSLFGGSAKNIQYF
>TRBJ2-7|13|TRBV7-9
CASSLDQSYEQYF
>TRBJ2-2|14|TRBV6-2/TRBV6-3
CASNKGDMTGELFF
>TRBJ2-7|16|TRBV15
CATSRDSETDAYEQYF
>TRBJ2-3|12|TRBV28
CASSTRPDTQYF
>TRBJ2-5|13|TRBV5-5
CASSLRLAREQYF
>TRBJ2-1|13|TRBV29-1
CSVAQGPQNEQFF
>TRBJ1-6|14|TRBV27
CASSRTRLNSPLHF
>TRBJ2-1|16|TRBV5-1
CASSLLFQTPGNEQFF
>TRBJ2-3|17|TRBV5-4
CASSPGTSGTSTDTQYF
>TRBJ1-1|15|TRBV12-3/TRBV12-4
CASRPGQGVRTEAFF
>TRBJ1-1|12|TRBV10-3
CATMTGTTEAFF
>TRBJ2-7|13|TRBV10-3
CAISGTSSYEQYF
>TRBJ2-1|15|TRBV11-2
CASCRGWETYNEQFF
>TRBJ2-3|13|TRBV11-3
CASSTQWTDTQYF
>TRBJ1-4|15|TRBV7-8
CASSPDRGINEKLFF
>TRBJ1-5|14|TRBV6-5
CASRPGTPNQPQHF
>TRBJ2-7|12|TRBV20-1
CSAQQGSYEQYF
>TRBJ1-2|13|TRBV7-9
CASSNRSYGGYTF
>TRBJ1-5|15|TRBV7-8
CASSSDPLGNQPQHF
>TRBJ2-1|15|TRBV2
CATLQVGQGLNEQFF
>TRBJ2-3|15|TRBV7-2
CASGKISTGADTQYF
>TRBJ1-2|14|TRBV11-2
CASSLTTGIYGYTF
>TRBJ1-5|17|TRBV6-1
CASSDHRGHSSNQPQHF
>TRBJ2-1|11|TRBV20-1
CRPGQGGERFF
>TRBJ1-6|17|TRBV6-5
CASSYSGQGANNSPLHF
>TRBJ2-7|14|TRBV6-2/TRBV6-3
CASSYGDLSHEQYF
>TRBJ2-3|16|TRBV5-1
CASSTGPGGTTDTQYF
>TRBJ2-1|14|TRBV10-3
CAISESGGNNEQFF
>.|15|TRBV27
CASSSGSNRRNEQYF
>TRBJ2-1|14|TRBV11-2
CASSFPGGGNEQFF
>TRBJ1-6|15|TRBV5-1
CASSLEGHGNSPLHF
>TRBJ2-1|13|TRBV6-1
CASSVNGVYEQFF